The clone carrying this T cell receptor beta chain has only a few counts. Its target is unknown. This entry comes from a study of blood T cells in healthy people across ages. Germline CDR1 is KGHSH and CDR2 is LQKENI. The CDR3 is made up of 17 amino acids. The V and J ends lost 2 bases and 3 bases respectively, with 19 bases between them. Primers used in a second PCR of about 7 to 11 cycles were a sample-barcoded 5' primer and a J-beta primer mix. TCRdb independently ran MiXCR on the 5' RACE reads; one entry per CDR3 protein. The sample carries some 1.6 million distinct CDR3 sequences, about 35% recorded once. Study-wide results and limits: Age showed a roughly linear inverse relationship with TCR beta diversity per million T cells. Naive CD4+ cells and diversity were both higher in long-lived donors than in aged donors.

The V call is TRBV18, the J call TRBJ1-2, with D perhaps TRBD1 (5 bases). The clonotype was recovered from a woman in her 30s in good health. What was sequenced was blood. The CDR3 DNA follows: TGTGCCAGCTCACCAGGGGTTCCTACTCAGGGACACTATGGCTACACCTTC. As protein: CASSPGVPTQGHYGYTF.